Described below is a single TCR beta chain sequence and its context. Its antigen remains unknown. These data come from a study of cytomegalovirus exposure and HLA in healthy donors. Study-wide background: Early on, a data release was issued that held 80 million or so unique TCRs from HLA-typed donors. Findings and limits, study-wide: It was about 150 TCR beta chains that were listed as cytomegalovirus-associated. The likely origin of a cluster of highly shared sequence variants was a sequencing artifact. Researchers reported in a later analysis that common viral pathogens appeared linked to several top clusters.

Per the germline V gene, CDR1 is SNHLY and CDR2 is FYNNEI. V was clipped by 7 bases and J by 4 bases; unmatched bases: 11. The CDR3 extends over 16 amino acids. 60 Vbeta and 13 Jbeta primers were used in PCR. Repertoires were generated with immunoSEQ multiplex PCR, while TCRdb's copy carries only in-frame clones and drops some. This specimen shows about 55,000 clones; the ten leading clones hold approximately 8.9%. The clonotype originates from a man in his forties or fifties in good health and CMV-seropositive. The sequenced sample was PBMCs. V gene TRBV2 combines with J gene TRBJ2-2; 8 bases are a match to TRBD1. CDR3 in amino acids: CASTLRQGPGTGELFF. In DNA form, the CDR3 reads TGTGCCAGCACCCTGAGACAGGGGCCGGGCACCGGGGAGCTGTTTTTT.